This TCR beta chain stems from a study of T cells in Graves' hyperthyroidism and ophthalmopathy (dated by TCRdb to the late 2010s). Study-level background: Peripheral blood was collected at initial diagnosis, before any treatment. In more than 5 Graves' hyperthyroidism patients, the study also compared T-cell repertoires from thyroid tissue with T-cell repertoires from blood. For training and testing, the approximately 97 patients in the discovery cohort were randomly divided in a 7:3 ratio. Prospective prediction of ophthalmopathy was tested in an independent validation cohort of 18 to 20 hyperthyroidism patients and 15 to 17 patients who later progressed to ophthalmopathy. Following sampling, methimazole starting at 30 mg daily was given to hyperthyroidism patients, and high-dose intravenous methylprednisolone was given to ophthalmopathy patients. TCR V-J signatures able to tell the groups apart were searched for in a discovery cohort of 90 to 100 patients, of whom 40 to 45 had Graves' ophthalmopathy and around 56 had stable Graves' hyperthyroidism. The paper reports TCR Vbeta CDR3 sequencing of approximately 140 peripheral blood samples: 40 or so ophthalmopathy, about 75 hyperthyroidism and around 17 progressor patients. Study-level results and caveats: Sample size was not statistically predetermined, and investigators were not blinded to group allocation. Most expanded thyroid clonotypes (frequency above 0.001) were also found in blood, which suggests that blood repertoires may mirror thyroid immune responses. In validation, the model predicted progression to ophthalmopathy a median of roughly 6.5 months before onset, with around 70% sensitivity and almost 75% specificity. Ophthalmopathy was separated from stable hyperthyroidism by a 13 V-J signature model, with approximately 85% sensitivity and around 81% specificity obtained in cross-validation and 80%/75% obtained in testing.

Amplification of TCR beta CDR3 regions was carried out from RNA transcripts. The TCR CDR3 was subjected to a first round of RT-PCR using the HTBI primer set and the Qiagen OneStep RT-PCR kit. A second multiplex PCR round built the libraries, followed by size selection and purification. Libraries were sequenced paired-end with 100 bp reads on an Illumina HiSeq2000. Under the source paper's analysis protocol: SOAPnuke was used to process the raw data, with reads discarded if the reads contained adapters or uncalled bases, had a mean Phred below 15, or lacked an exact constant-primer or identifier match. COPE v1.2.5 was used to merge the high-quality paired reads, and each unique nucleotide sequence was defined as a clonotype. Clonotypes were aligned to IMGT TRBV, TRBD and TRBJ reference segments using MiTCR v1.1. The analysis was restricted to V-J combinations with a frequency above 0.0001, which together covered roughly 99% of the repertoires. A TCS score was defined as the ratio of F50 (clonal expansion) to E x V (chaos), with BLOSUM62-based TCRdist applied between CDR3 peptides within each V-J. Welch's t-statistics and random forest reduced 500 to 650 V-J features to 10 to 15, which were used in a naive Bayes classifier (R e1071). TCRdb passed the public sequencing reads through fastp at Q25 and MiXCR, retaining productive beta sequences. Rows are combined by CDR3 protein, so each entry shows the most common genes and DNA. None of the V and J calls come from the authors' own analysis; TCRdb made them. The sample table holds roughly 380,000 distinct CDR3 sequences, of which about a sixth were seen once. 15% of the sample rests with the top ten.

In the ophthalmopathy patients, disease was moderately to severely active, with a Clinical Activity Score of 3 or more, a NOSPECS grade of 4 or more, and a duration of less than 3 months. Any patient with an uncontrolled infection, another autoimmune disease, pregnancy or lactation was excluded. Diagnoses relied on clinical symptoms, serum thyroxine and TRAb, thyroid ultrasound and orbital computed tomography. PBMCs were isolated from 10 ml of fresh peripheral blood by Ficoll-Paque density gradient centrifugation. Total RNA was extracted using Trizol reagent, and RNA quality was assessed on an Agilent 2100 Bioanalyzer. Concerning this clonotype: No cognate antigen has been identified for it. No base-level quality is on record; no much larger clone is a single base apart.

The source of this sequence is a woman aged 40 to 50 with Graves' ophthalmopathy. The sequenced sample consisted of blood.

The DNA reads TGTGCCAGCAGTTTAGCCACAGGGGACGTTATGCCCCAGCATTTT. It encodes CASSLATGDVMPQHF. The sequence links TRBV12-3 or TRBV12-4 to TRBJ1-5; 7 bases in the junction line up with TRBD1. The germline V and J ends show losses of 0 bases and 9 bases respectively, and no gene match explains 8 bases of the junction. The CDR3 holds 15 amino acids from the cysteine to the phenylalanine. The sequence is cut down to CDR3 DNA, 45 bases in frame from base 1.